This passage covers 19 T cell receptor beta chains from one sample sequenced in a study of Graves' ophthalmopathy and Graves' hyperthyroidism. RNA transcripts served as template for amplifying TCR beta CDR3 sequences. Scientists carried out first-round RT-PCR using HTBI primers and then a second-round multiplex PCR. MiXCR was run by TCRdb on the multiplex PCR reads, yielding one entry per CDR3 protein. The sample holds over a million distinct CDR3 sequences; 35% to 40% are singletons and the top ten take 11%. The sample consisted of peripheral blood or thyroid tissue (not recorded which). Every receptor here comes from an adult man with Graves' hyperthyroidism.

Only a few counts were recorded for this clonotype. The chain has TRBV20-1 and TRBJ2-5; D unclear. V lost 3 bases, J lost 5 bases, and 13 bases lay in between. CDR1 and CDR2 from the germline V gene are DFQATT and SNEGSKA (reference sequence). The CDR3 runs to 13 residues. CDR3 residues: CSASIRRGETQYF. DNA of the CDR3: TGCAGTGCTAGTATTCGTCGTGGGGAGACCCAGTACTTC.

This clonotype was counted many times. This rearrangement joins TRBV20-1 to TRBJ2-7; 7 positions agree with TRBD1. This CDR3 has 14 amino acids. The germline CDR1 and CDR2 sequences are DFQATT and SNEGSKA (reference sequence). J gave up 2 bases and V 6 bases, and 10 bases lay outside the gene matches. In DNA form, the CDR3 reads TGCAGTGCCCACAACCGGGACAGTCCCTACGAGCAGTACTTC. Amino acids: CSAHNRDSPYEQYF.

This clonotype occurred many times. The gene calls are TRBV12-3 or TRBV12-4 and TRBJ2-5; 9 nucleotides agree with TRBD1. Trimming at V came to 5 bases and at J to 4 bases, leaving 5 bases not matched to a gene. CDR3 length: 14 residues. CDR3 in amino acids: CASSRQGVIETQYF. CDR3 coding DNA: TGTGCCAGCAGTCGACAGGGGGTCATAGAGACCCAGTACTTC.

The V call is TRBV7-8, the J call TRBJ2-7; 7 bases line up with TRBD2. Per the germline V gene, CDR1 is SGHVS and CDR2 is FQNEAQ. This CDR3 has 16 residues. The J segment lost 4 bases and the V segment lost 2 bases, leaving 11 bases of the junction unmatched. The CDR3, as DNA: TGTGCCAGCAGCTTATCCCTTGGACTAGAAGTTTACGAGCAGTACTTC. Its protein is CASSLSLGLEVYEQYF.

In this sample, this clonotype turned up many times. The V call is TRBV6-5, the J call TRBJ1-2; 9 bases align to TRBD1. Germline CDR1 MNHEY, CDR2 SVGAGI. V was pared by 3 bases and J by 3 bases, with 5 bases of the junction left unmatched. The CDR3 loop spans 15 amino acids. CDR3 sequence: CASSYTGGADYGYTF. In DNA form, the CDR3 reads TGTGCCAGCAGTTATACAGGGGGCGCCGACTATGGCTACACCTTC.

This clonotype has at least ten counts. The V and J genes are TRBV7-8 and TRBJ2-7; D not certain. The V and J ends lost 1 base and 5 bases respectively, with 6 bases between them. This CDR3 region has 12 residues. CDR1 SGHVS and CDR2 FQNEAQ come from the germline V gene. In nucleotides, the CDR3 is TGTGCCAGCAGCTTAGGTCATCACGAGCAGTACTTC. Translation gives CASSLGHHEQYF.

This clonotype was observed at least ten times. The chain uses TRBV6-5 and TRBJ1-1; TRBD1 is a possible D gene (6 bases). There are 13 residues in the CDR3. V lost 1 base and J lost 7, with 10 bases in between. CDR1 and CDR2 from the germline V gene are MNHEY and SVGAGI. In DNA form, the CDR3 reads TGTGCCAGCAGTTACTGGGGGGCTGATGAAGCTTTCTTT. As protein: CASSYWGADEAFF.

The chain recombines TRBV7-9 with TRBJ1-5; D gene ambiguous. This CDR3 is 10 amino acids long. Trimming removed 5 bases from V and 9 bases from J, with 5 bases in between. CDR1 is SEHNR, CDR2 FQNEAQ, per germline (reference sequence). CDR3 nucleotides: TGTGCCAGCAGCCCAGGGCCCCAGCATTTT. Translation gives CASSPGPQHF.

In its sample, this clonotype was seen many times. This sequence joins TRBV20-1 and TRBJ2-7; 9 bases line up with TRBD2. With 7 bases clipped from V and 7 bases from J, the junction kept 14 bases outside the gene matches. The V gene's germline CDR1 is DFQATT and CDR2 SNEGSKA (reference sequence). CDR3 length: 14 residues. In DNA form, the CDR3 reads TGCAGTGTTCCGGTAGCGGGAGTGTCATGGGAGCAGTACTTC. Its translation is CSVPVAGVSWEQYF.

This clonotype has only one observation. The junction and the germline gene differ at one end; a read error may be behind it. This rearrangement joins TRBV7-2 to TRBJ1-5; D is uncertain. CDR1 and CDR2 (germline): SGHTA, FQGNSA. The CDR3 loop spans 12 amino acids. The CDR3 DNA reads TGCGCCAGCAGTCCCGACCGAAAAGCCCAGCATTTT. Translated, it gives CASSPDRKAQHF.

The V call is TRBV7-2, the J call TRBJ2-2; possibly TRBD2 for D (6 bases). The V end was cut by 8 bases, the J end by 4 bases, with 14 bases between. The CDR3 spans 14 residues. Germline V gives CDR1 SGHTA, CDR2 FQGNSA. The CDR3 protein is CASQEGAGTGELFF. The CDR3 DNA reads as TGTGCCAGCCAAGAGGGAGCGGGCACCGGGGAGCTGTTTTTT.

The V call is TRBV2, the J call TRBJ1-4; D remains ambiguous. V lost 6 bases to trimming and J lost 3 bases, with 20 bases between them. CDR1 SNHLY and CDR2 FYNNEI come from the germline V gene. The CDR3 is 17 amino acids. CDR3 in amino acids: CASRRVGMSSANEKLFF. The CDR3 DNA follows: TGTGCCAGCAGACGGGTCGGGATGAGTTCGGCTAATGAAAAACTGTTTTTT.

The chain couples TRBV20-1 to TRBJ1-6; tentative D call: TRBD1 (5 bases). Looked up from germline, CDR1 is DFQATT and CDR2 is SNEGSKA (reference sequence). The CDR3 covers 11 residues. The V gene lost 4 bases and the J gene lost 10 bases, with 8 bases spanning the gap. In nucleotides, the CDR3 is TGCAGTGCTACAGGGTCCTCACCCCTCCACTTT. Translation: CSATGSSPLHF.

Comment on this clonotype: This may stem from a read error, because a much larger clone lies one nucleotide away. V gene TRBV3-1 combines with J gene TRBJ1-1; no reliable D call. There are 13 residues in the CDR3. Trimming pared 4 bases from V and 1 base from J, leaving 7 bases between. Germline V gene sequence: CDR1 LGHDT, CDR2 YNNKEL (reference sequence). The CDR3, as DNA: TGTGCCAGCAGCCCCAATGGGAACACTGAAGCTTTCTTT. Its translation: CASSPNGNTEAFF.

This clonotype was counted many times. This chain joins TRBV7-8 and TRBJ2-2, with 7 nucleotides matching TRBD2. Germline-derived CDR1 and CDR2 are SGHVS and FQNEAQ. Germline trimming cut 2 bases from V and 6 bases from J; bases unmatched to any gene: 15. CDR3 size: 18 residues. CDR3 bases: TGTGCCAGCAGCTTATTTGAATGGATGGCGGGAGTGCCCGGGGAGCTGTTTTTT. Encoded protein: CASSLFEWMAGVPGELFF.

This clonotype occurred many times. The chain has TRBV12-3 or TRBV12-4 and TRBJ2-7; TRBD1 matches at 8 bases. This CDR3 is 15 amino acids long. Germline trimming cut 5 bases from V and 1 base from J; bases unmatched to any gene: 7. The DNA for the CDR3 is TGTGCCAGCAGTCTACAGGGGGGCGCGTCCTACGAGCAGTACTTC. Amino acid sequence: CASSLQGGASYEQYF.

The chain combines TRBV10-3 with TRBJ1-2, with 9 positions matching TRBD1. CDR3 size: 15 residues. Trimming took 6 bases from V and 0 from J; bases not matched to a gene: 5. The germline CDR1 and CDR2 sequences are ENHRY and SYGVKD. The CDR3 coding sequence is TGTGCCATCAGGCCCGACAGGGGGGCTAACTATGGCTACACCTTC. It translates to CAIRPDRGANYGYTF.

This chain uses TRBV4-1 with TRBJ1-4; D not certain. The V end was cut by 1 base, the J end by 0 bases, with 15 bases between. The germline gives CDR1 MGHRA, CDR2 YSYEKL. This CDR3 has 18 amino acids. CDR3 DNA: TGCGCCAGCAGCCAAGGGCGGTTGGGGTCCCCAACTAATGAAAAACTGTTTTTT. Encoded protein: CASSQGRLGSPTNEKLFF.

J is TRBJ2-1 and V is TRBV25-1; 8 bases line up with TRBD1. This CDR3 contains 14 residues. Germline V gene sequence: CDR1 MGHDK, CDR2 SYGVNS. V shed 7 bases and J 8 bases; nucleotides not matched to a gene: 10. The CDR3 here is CASNPGQGGYEQFF. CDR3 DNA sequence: TGTGCCAGCAACCCCGGACAGGGTGGGTATGAGCAGTTCTTC.